The 31 T cell receptor beta chains given below trace back to one sample, sequenced in a study of blood T cell repertoires in COVID-19. Using immunoSEQ multiplex PCR, the repertoire was profiled, and TCRdb retains in-frame clones only, with some absent. The sample gives tens of thousands of clones, around 82% of which show up once; around 4.4% is in the top ten. Sequenced material: peripheral blood. The origin of the receptors is a woman in her fifties or sixties with acute or convalescent COVID-19.

The rearrangement joins TRBV19 to TRBJ1-5, with D unresolved. The CDR3 sequence is 15 residues long. V was cut by 6 bases and J by 2 bases, with 14 bases left in between. Looked up from germline, CDR1 is LNHDA and CDR2 is SQIVND (reference sequence). CDR3 in amino acids: CASRRADPGNQPQHF. The CDR3 nucleotides read TGTGCCAGTAGGAGGGCGGACCCAGGCAATCAGCCCCAGCATTTT.

The chain employs TRBV5-1 and TRBJ2-7; 8 bases agree with TRBD1. After removal of 7 bases from V and 3 bases from J, the junction contained 12 bases not matched to a gene. The CDR3 consists of 15 residues. CDR1 and CDR2 from the germline V gene are SGHRS and YFSETQ. The CDR3 DNA is TGCGCCAGCGCGAAAGGAGTACAGGGGGGCTACGAGCAGTACTTC. This encodes CASAKGVQGGYEQYF.

V is TRBV6-5 and J is TRBJ1-2, with D possibly being TRBD1 (6 bases). V was pared by 4 bases and J by 9 bases, with 15 bases between. The CDR3 runs 13 residues. Germline assignment: CDR1 MNHEY and CDR2 SVGAGI. CDR3 coding DNA: TGTGCCAGCAGTTTGGGGACGCAGGGGAGCTACACCTTC. This codes for CASSLGTQGSYTF.

This chain connects TRBV2 to TRBJ1-5; possible D gene TRBD1, 5 bases. The CDR3 length is 14 residues. Deletions cut 7 bases from V and 4 bases from J, with 14 bases between. CDR1 is SNHLY and CDR2 is FYNNEI in the germline V gene. The CDR3 bases are TGTGCCAGCATGAGTGACAGCCCTAATCAGCCCCAGCATTTT. This codes for CASMSDSPNQPQHF. The complete variable domain, with remaining parts taken from reference TRBV2 and TRBJ1-5, reads EPEVTQTPSHQVTQMGQEVILRCVPISNHLYFYWYRQILGQKVEFLVSFYNNEISEKSEIFDDQFSVERPDGSNFTLKIRSTKLEDSAMYFCASMSDSPNQPQHFGDGTRLSIL.

The V gene is TRBV27, the J gene TRBJ2-7; 9 bases align to TRBD1. Trimming at V came to 7 bases and at J to 3 bases, leaving 10 bases not matched to a gene. Germline CDR1 reads MNHEY; CDR2 reads SMNVEV (reference sequence). The CDR3 runs to 15 residues. The CDR3 reads CASTRWTGAVYEQYF. The CDR3 DNA reads as TGTGCCAGCACCAGATGGACAGGGGCGGTCTACGAGCAGTACTTC.

The chain joins TRBV5-6 to TRBJ1-3; D is unclear. The length of the CDR3 is 15 residues. The germline CDR1 and CDR2 sequences are SGHDT and YYEEEE. Between the trimmed V and J ends, which lost 4 bases and 4 bases, there was a span of 15 bases. The DNA for the CDR3 is TGTGCCAGCAGCCGGCGGGGAATTGGGGGAAACACCATATATTTT. The encoded protein is CASSRRGIGGNTIYF.

The chain recombines TRBV4-1 with TRBJ2-3, with D perhaps TRBD2 (5 bases). CDR1 and CDR2 (germline): MGHRA, YSYEKL. Trimming left V 0 bases short and J 4 bases short, with 17 bases between. The length of the CDR3 is 17 residues. CDR3 amino acids: CASSQDTAVVSSDTQYF. CDR3 nucleotide sequence: TGCGCCAGCAGCCAAGATACAGCGGTGGTCTCTTCAGATACGCAGTATTTT.

The chain has TRBV7-3 and TRBJ2-3, with TRBD1 identical over 7 bases. The CDR3 runs to 13 residues. Germline loops: CDR1 SGHTA, CDR2 FQGTGA. Trimming cost V 3 bases and J 5 bases; bases outside gene matches: 2. The CDR3 spells CASSLTGQDTQYF. The CDR3 coding sequence is TGTGCCAGCAGCTTGACAGGGCAAGATACGCAGTATTTT.

The V gene is TRBV6-1, the J gene TRBJ2-3; 7 bases map to TRBD1. Germline V gives CDR1 MNHNS, CDR2 SASEGT. This CDR3 comprises 17 residues. With V trimmed by 1 base and J by 2 bases, 9 bases remained unmatched. CDR3 amino acids: CASSEGRRGRITDTQYF. The CDR3 coding sequence is TGTGCCAGCAGTGAAGGACGAAGGGGGCGAATCACAGATACGCAGTATTTT.

This rearrangement joins TRBV5-1 to TRBJ2-3; 10 bases map to TRBD2. CDR1 and CDR2 from the germline V gene are SGHRS and YFSETQ. V lost 1 base and J lost 2; bases outside the gene matches: 4. The CDR3 is 16 residues long. CDR3 in amino acids: CASSLLTSGATDTQYF. CDR3 sequence (DNA): TGCGCCAGCAGCTTGTTAACTAGCGGGGCCACAGATACGCAGTATTTT.

The rearrangement uses TRBV5-1 and TRBJ2-2; 7 bases map to TRBD1. In germline, CDR1 is SGHRS, CDR2 YFSETQ. Losses at the gene ends were 0 bases for V and 1 base for J; bases not matched to a gene: 3. The CDR3 covers 16 residues. The CDR3 DNA is TGCGCCAGCAGCTTGGAGGGGGCGAGGAACACCGGGGAGCTGTTTTTT. Encoded protein: CASSLEGARNTGELFF.

This clone occurred once. The chain is built from TRBV13 and TRBJ1-6, with D tentatively TRBD1 (6 bases). CDR1 PRHDT and CDR2 FYEKMQ come from the germline V gene (reference sequence). This CDR3 spans 14 amino acids. V lost 6 bases, J lost 2 bases, and 8 bases lay in between. The DNA for the CDR3 is TGTGCCAGCAGAACAGGGCCCTATAATTCACCCCTCCACTTT. This translates into CASRTGPYNSPLHF.

This chain connects TRBV3-1 (or the pseudogene TRBV3-2) to TRBJ1-5; D is ambiguous. V was trimmed by 9 bases and J by 2 bases, leaving 17 bases between them. Looked up from germline, CDR1 is LGHDT and CDR2 is YNNKEL (reference sequence). The CDR3 loop spans 15 amino acids. The CDR3 protein is CARDCFGAGNQPQHF. The CDR3 nucleotides read TGTGCCAGAGATTGTTTCGGTGCGGGCAATCAGCCCCAGCATTTT.

This clone has a single count. The chain combines TRBV5-1 with TRBJ2-1; perhaps TRBD1 as D (5 bases). The CDR3 length is 16 residues. CDR1 and CDR2 (germline): SGHRS, YFSETQ. The V and J ends lost 0 bases and 1 base respectively, with 11 bases between them. Here the CDR3 reads CASSLGGGQSYNEQFF. CDR3 DNA: TGCGCCAGCAGCTTGGGAGGCGGACAATCCTACAATGAGCAGTTCTTC.

The J gene is TRBJ1-1, the V gene TRBV6-5, with no clear D. Germline CDR1 MNHEY, CDR2 SVGAGI. Trimming shortened V by 8 bases and J by 4 bases, and 17 bases separated the two germline ends. There are 14 residues in the CDR3. CDR3 nucleotide sequence: TGTGCCAGCGGTATACGGAGGGAAAGCACTGAAGCTTTCTTT. The encoded protein is CASGIRRESTEAFF.

A few counts support this clone. At one end, the junction sequence differs from germline, possibly due to a read error. This rearrangement joins TRBV15 to TRBJ2-5; tentatively, D is TRBD2 (6 bases). The length of the CDR3 is 12 residues. Germline-derived CDR1 and CDR2 are LNHNV and YYDKDF (reference sequence). CDR3 sequence (DNA): TGTGCCACCAGCAGAGATTCCGGAGGGCCGAACTTC. It yields the protein CATSRDSGGPNF. Looking up the rest from reference TRBV15 and TRBJ2-5 gives the full variable domain: DAMVIQNPRYQVTQFGKPVTLSCSQTLNHNVMYWYQQKSSQAPKLLFHYYDKDFNNEADTPDNFQSRRPNTSFCFLDIRSPGLGDTAMYLCATSRDSGGPNFGPGTRLLVL.

This clone came up once. The chain carries TRBV4-1 and TRBJ2-6; D is perhaps TRBD1 (7 bases). V was clipped by 1 base and J by 2 bases, with 24 bases between them. The CDR3 is 21 amino acids. Germline V gene sequence: CDR1 MGHRA, CDR2 YSYEKL. CDR3 region: CASSQVYMGQGGAAGANVLTF. The CDR3 DNA is TGCGCCAGCAGCCAAGTGTATATGGGGCAGGGGGGCGCAGCTGGGGCCAACGTCCTGACTTTC.

The chain combines TRBV30 with TRBJ2-1; D perhaps matches TRBD1 (6 bases). Germline CDR1 is GTSNPN and CDR2 is SVGIG (reference sequence). This CDR3 contains 12 residues. V shed 4 bases and J shed 8 bases, with 12 bases lying between them. The CDR3 sequence is CAWTGDTDEQFF. The CDR3 DNA sequence: TGTGCCTGGACAGGGGACACAGATGAGCAGTTCTTC.

This clone appeared a single time. The rearrangement joins TRBV3-1 (or the pseudogene TRBV3-2) to TRBJ2-6; D may be TRBD1 (6 bases). The CDR3 extends over 16 amino acids. Trimming took off 6 bases at V and 0 bases at J, with 12 bases between the two ends. Germline CDR1 is LGHDT and CDR2 is YNNKEL (reference sequence). The CDR3 sequence is CASSPTGLSGANVLTF. In nucleotides, the CDR3 is TGTGCCAGCAGTCCGACAGGCCTCTCTGGGGCCAACGTCCTGACTTTC.

The V and J genes are TRBV6-1 and TRBJ1-5; 12 bases line up with TRBD1. The CDR3 length is 17 residues. V trimming: 4 bases; J trimming: 2 bases; junction bases outside the gene matches: 6. The germline gives CDR1 MNHNS, CDR2 SASEGT. Here the CDR3 DNA reads TGTGCCAGCAGTGGGGGACAGGGGGCGCGAGGCAATCAGCCCCAGCATTTT. It codes for CASSGGQGARGNQPQHF.

This rearrangement joins TRBV2 to TRBJ1-5; tentatively, D is TRBD1 (5 bases). Trimming took off 2 bases at V and 4 bases at J, with 12 bases between the two ends. There are 15 residues in the CDR3. Germline CDR1 and CDR2: SNHLY and FYNNEI. CDR3 residues: CASSERRTLNQPQHF. The CDR3 DNA follows: TGTGCCAGCAGTGAAAGAAGGACACTAAATCAGCCCCAGCATTTT.

V gene TRBV5-1 combines with J gene TRBJ1-2; a possible D gene is TRBD1 (5 bases). The CDR3 extends over 14 amino acids. Trimming pared 2 bases from V and 2 bases from J, leaving 10 bases between. From germline, CDR1 is SGHRS and CDR2 YFSETQ. The CDR3 loop is CASSLNQGNYGYTF. As DNA, the CDR3 is TGCGCCAGCAGCTTAAATCAGGGAAACTATGGCTACACCTTC.

The gene calls are TRBV19 and TRBJ2-5; weak D call: TRBD1 (6 bases). The germline CDR1 and CDR2 sequences are LNHDA and SQIVND (reference sequence). This CDR3 contains 15 residues. V was pared by 1 base and J by 0 bases, with 9 bases between. Here the CDR3 reads CASSIGQGYQETQYF. DNA of the CDR3: TGTGCCAGTAGTATAGGTCAGGGGTACCAAGAGACCCAGTACTTC.

In this sample, this clone turned up once. The V gene is TRBV11-2, the J gene TRBJ2-1; no clear D. Germline CDR1 reads SGHAT; CDR2 reads FQNNGV. Trimming removed 4 bases from V and 6 bases from J, with 10 bases in between. This CDR3 has 13 residues. CDR3 in DNA: TGTGCCAGCAGCTCCACCCCCGGCAATGAGCAGTTCTTC. It specifies CASSSTPGNEQFF.

This clone was observed a few times. The chain joins TRBV29-1 to TRBJ1-5; tentatively, D is TRBD1 (6 bases). CDR1 SQVTM and CDR2 ANQGSEA come from the germline V gene. Deletions cut 7 bases from V and 0 bases from J, with 16 bases between. The CDR3 covers 15 residues. CDR3 nucleotide sequence: TGCAGCGCCACCGTCCAGGGGAATAGCAATCAGCCCCAGCATTTT. Residues: CSATVQGNSNQPQHF.

The chain recombines TRBV11-2 with TRBJ1-1; TRBD1 agrees at 11 bases. This CDR3 has 14 amino acids. The V gene's germline CDR1 is SGHAT and CDR2 FQNNGV. Germline trimming cut 4 bases from V and 6 bases from J; bases unmatched to any gene: 4. The CDR3 coding sequence is TGTGCCAGCAGCTGGGGACAGGGGGTACCTGAAGCTTTCTTT. The encoded protein is CASSWGQGVPEAFF.

V usage is TRBV6-5 and J usage is TRBJ2-3; 7 nucleotides line up with TRBD2. V shed 6 bases, J shed 6 bases, and the junction held 9 bases outside the gene matches. This CDR3 contains 14 residues. In germline, CDR1 is MNHEY, CDR2 SVGAGI. Here the CDR3 reads CASSYGGGTDTQYF. The CDR3, as DNA: TGTGCCAGCAGCTACGGGGGAGGGACCGATACGCAGTATTTT.

The chain carries TRBV7-6 and TRBJ2-3; the D gene is possibly TRBD2 (6 bases). Trimming stripped 0 bases from V and 3 bases from J, with 13 bases between. The length of the CDR3 is 16 residues. Per the germline V gene, CDR1 is SGHVS and CDR2 is FNYEAQ. The CDR3 sequence is CASSLAGGMKTDTQYF. The CDR3 DNA reads TGTGCCAGCAGCTTAGCGGGGGGAATGAAGACAGATACGCAGTATTTT.

The chain is built from TRBV5-1 and TRBJ2-1; D is unclear. Germline lookup yields CDR1 SGHRS and CDR2 YFSETQ. The CDR3 consists of 14 residues. Trimming stripped 4 bases from V and 1 base from J, with 9 bases between. This CDR3 is CASSPLESYNEQFF. The CDR3 DNA is TGCGCCAGCAGCCCCCTGGAGTCCTACAATGAGCAGTTCTTC.

J is TRBJ1-2 and V is TRBV18; perhaps TRBD1 as D (6 bases). Trimming shortened V by 5 bases and J by 8 bases, and 18 bases separated the two germline ends. CDR3 size: 14 residues. Germline V gene lookup returns CDR1 KGHSH and CDR2 LQKENI. The CDR3 spells CASSNVGAGFGYTF. The CDR3, as DNA: TGTGCCAGCTCAAACGTGGGGGCAGGGTTCGGCTACACCTTC.

V gene TRBV5-1 combines with J gene TRBJ2-3; 9 bases match TRBD2. Trimming removed 4 bases from V and 8 bases from J; junction bases left unmatched: 14. The CDR3 contains 16 residues. Germline loops: CDR1 SGHRS, CDR2 YFSETQ. The CDR3 DNA reads as TGCGCCAGCAGCCTGAGTCCGGCAGGCGGGGGGGGTACGCAGTATTTT. This codes for CASSLSPAGGGGTQYF.